This TCR beta chain came from a study of T cell repertoires in cytomegalovirus infection. TCRdb re-called the reads through MiXCR, storing one row per CDR3 protein. The sample holds about 110,000 distinct CDR3 sequences, under 50% seen once. Note on this clonotype: The antigen is unknown.

The germline V and J ends were trimmed by 1 base and 3 bases, with 10 bases remaining between them. The CDR3 covers 15 residues. Germline V lookup: CDR1 MGHRA, CDR2 YSYEKL. The chain uses TRBV4-1 and TRBJ2-1, with D possibly called TRBD1 or TRBD2 (6 bases each). The sequence derives from a human donor in good health (CMV status not recorded). Some clones in this sample may be carry-over from other donors' samples. The sequencing here drew on CD8+ T cells from cultured PBMCs, taken from culture after CMV antigen stimulation. The CDR3 region is CASSQVGGGYNEQFF. The CDR3, as DNA: TGCGCCAGCAGCCAAGTAGGAGGGGGCTACAATGAGCAGTTCTTC.